This TCR beta chain was documented in a study of shared clonotypes between healthy human individuals. Study-wide background: For every donor, three CD4 naive, three CD4 memory, two CD8 naive and one CD8 memory plates were used. General observations from the study: Generally, naive subsets came out with larger estimated richness than memory subsets. Rarefaction curves obtained for sorted subsets showed sequencing incomplete despite large depth.

The CDR3 extends over 15 amino acids. V dropped 1 base and J dropped 2; count of bases not matched to a gene: 5. Germline CDR1 reads SGHRS; CDR2 reads YFSETQ. About this clone: The antigen is not known.

Caucasian adults living in Nashville, Tennessee, provided all samples. The table came from immunoSEQ multiplex PCR; TCRdb's copy has only in-frame clones and leaves some out. The table shows about 2 million clones, with roughly 94% occurring only once. This clonotype was obtained from a man between 18 and 29 years old in good health. The sequenced sample consisted of naive CD4+ T cells sorted from blood. Subset: CD45RA+ positively selected. The V gene is TRBV5-1, the J gene TRBJ1-1, with 7 positions matching TRBD1. The CDR3: CASSLWRGQNTEAFF. The CDR3, as DNA: TGCGCCAGCAGCTTGTGGAGGGGGCAAAACACTGAAGCTTTCTTT.